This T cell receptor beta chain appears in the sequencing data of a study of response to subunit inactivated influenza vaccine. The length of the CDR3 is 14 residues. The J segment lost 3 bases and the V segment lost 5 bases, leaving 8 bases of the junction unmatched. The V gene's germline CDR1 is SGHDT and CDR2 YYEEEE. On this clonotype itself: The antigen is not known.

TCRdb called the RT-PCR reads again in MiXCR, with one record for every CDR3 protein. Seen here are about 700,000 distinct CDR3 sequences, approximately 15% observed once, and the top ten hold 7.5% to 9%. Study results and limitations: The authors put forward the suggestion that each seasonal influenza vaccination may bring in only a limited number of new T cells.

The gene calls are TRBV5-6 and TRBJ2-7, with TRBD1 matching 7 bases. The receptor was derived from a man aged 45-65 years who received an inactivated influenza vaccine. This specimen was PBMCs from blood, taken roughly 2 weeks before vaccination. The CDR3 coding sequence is TGTGCCAGCAGTCTCCGGGACAGTTACTACGAGCAGTACTTC. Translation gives CASSLRDSYYEQYF.